Following are 15 T cell receptor beta chains from one sample sequenced in a study of monozygotic twins with cystic fibrosis. Measured with immunoSEQ multiplex PCR; TCRdb has only the in-frame clones, and not every one. Here the sample spans tens of thousands of clones, 97% being singletons. Sequencing was performed on blood. Every receptor here comes from a girl aged 5-17 years with cystic fibrosis.

This chain joins TRBV19 and TRBJ2-1; 11 bases are a match to TRBD2. Trimming at V came to 6 bases and at J to 10 bases, leaving 11 bases not matched to a gene. The CDR3 runs 15 residues. Germline loops: CDR1 LNHDA, CDR2 SQIVND (reference sequence). CDR3 DNA: TGTGCCAGTAGCCGTAGCGGGAGGGCCCTCCAAGAGCAGTTCTTC. Amino acids: CASSRSGRALQEQFF. The full variable domain, completed using reference TRBV19 and TRBJ2-1, is DGGITQSPKYLFRKEGQNVTLSCEQNLNHDAMYWYRQDPGQGLRLIYYSQIVNDFQKGDIAEGYSVSREKKESFPLTVTSAQKNPTAFYLCASSRSGRALQEQFFGPGTRLTVL.

The rearrangement links TRBV19 to TRBJ2-2; D is perhaps TRBD1 (6 bases). CDR3 length: 15 amino acids. The germline CDR1 and CDR2 sequences are LNHDA and SQIVND (reference sequence). V was trimmed by 7 bases and J by 0 bases, leaving 12 bases between them. This CDR3 is CASTSRGSNTGELFF. Written as DNA, the CDR3 is TGTGCCAGTACTTCCAGGGGATCGAACACCGGGGAGCTGTTTTTT.

The gene calls are TRBV30 and TRBJ2-1; TRBD2 agrees at 12 bases. This CDR3 is 14 amino acids long. Germline V gene data show CDR1 as GTSNPN and CDR2 as SVGIG (reference sequence). Trimming removed 3 bases from V and 7 bases from J; junction bases left unmatched: 4. The CDR3 sequence is CAWSVGLAGNEQFF. The CDR3 region has the DNA TGTGCCTGGAGCGTTGGACTAGCGGGAAATGAGCAGTTCTTC.

The chain recombines TRBV7-9 with TRBJ1-2; 7 positions match TRBD1. V was clipped by 1 base and J by 4 bases; unmatched bases: 6. The CDR3 contains 15 residues. Germline CDR1 SEHNR, CDR2 FQNEAQ (reference sequence). The CDR3 coding sequence is TGTGCCAGCAGCTTAGGGGCTACAGGGGCCTATGGCTACACCTTC. It is translated as CASSLGATGAYGYTF.

The V gene is TRBV9, the J gene TRBJ2-6; D unresolved. Germline V gene sequence: CDR1 SGDLS, CDR2 YYNGEE. The CDR3 sequence is 16 residues long. Trimming stripped 4 bases from V and 6 bases from J, with 17 bases between. The CDR3 sequence: CASSSHLILKANVLTF. For the CDR3, the DNA is TGTGCCAGCAGCTCCCACCTCATACTGAAGGCCAACGTCCTGACTTTC.

V gene TRBV11-2 combines with J gene TRBJ2-7; D is unresolved. The CDR3 extends over 15 amino acids. CDR1 is SGHAT and CDR2 is FQNNGV in the germline V gene. Trimming stripped 2 bases from V and 2 bases from J, with 13 bases between. This CDR3 reads CASSLLGSQAYEQYF. The CDR3 DNA reads as TGTGCCAGCAGCTTACTGGGGTCTCAAGCCTACGAGCAGTACTTC.

The chain joins TRBV9 to TRBJ1-2, with TRBD1 as a possible D gene (5 bases). This CDR3 has 17 amino acids. From germline, CDR1 is SGDLS and CDR2 YYNGEE. Trimming took off 0 bases at V and 2 bases at J, with 17 bases between the two ends. CDR3 nucleotides: TGTGCCAGCAGCGTAGAAGCCCCGGGACCGGGAAACTATGGCTACACCTTC. This sequence encodes CASSVEAPGPGNYGYTF.

This chain uses TRBV19 with TRBJ2-7; no definite D call. The CDR3 is made up of 13 amino acids. CDR1 is LNHDA, CDR2 SQIVND, per germline (reference sequence). Trimming took 5 bases from V and 2 from J, leaving 10 bases between them. The CDR3 loop reads CASSPGYTYEQYF. Here the CDR3 DNA reads TGTGCCAGTAGTCCCGGGTACACCTACGAGCAGTACTTC.

This clone was recorded only once. The chain is built from TRBV2 and TRBJ1-1; unclear D gene. Germline CDR1 and CDR2: SNHLY and FYNNEI. The CDR3 is 10 residues long. Trimming removed 8 bases at V and 8 bases at J, with 9 bases between. The CDR3 nucleotides are TGTGCCAGCTCCATGGAGGAAGCTTTCTTT. The encoded protein is CASSMEEAFF.

V gene TRBV25-1 combines with J gene TRBJ1-2, with D perhaps matching TRBD1 (5 bases). This CDR3 is built from 11 residues. V dropped 4 bases and J dropped 9 bases, with 9 bases sitting between them. Germline assignment: CDR1 MGHDK and CDR2 SYGVNS. CDR3 sequence reads: CASSVGGSYTF. DNA of the CDR3: TGTGCCAGCAGTGTGGGGGGTAGCTACACCTTC.

This clone was picked up one time. J is TRBJ2-1 and V is TRBV11-3; D assignment may be TRBD1 or TRBD2 (5 bases each). V lost 4 bases, J lost 3 bases, and 10 bases lay in between. The CDR3 length is 14 residues. Germline V CDR1 and CDR2: SGHNT, YENEEA. The DNA of the CDR3 is TGTGCCAGCAGCTCGGGGACGAACTACAATGAGCAGTTCTTC. Its translation is CASSSGTNYNEQFF.

The V and J genes are TRBV30 and TRBJ2-1, with 10 bases fitting TRBD2. The CDR3 runs to 15 residues. The V and J ends lost 2 bases and 3 bases, in that order; junction bases with no gene match: 4. Germline V lookup: CDR1 GTSNPN, CDR2 SVGIG (reference sequence). The CDR3: CAWSTGTSVYNEQFF. DNA of the CDR3: TGTGCCTGGAGTACCGGGACTAGCGTCTACAATGAGCAGTTCTTC.

In the case of this clone: Germline and junction disagree at one end, which may indicate a read error. The chain links TRBV7-2 to TRBJ2-7, with unresolved D. The CDR3 contains 12 residues. Germline CDR1 reads SGHTA; CDR2 reads FQGNSA. CDR3 nucleotides: TGTGCCAGCGGCTTCACTTGGTACGAGCAGTACTTC. Translated, it gives CASGFTWYEQYF.

The chain has TRBV6-5 and TRBJ2-1; no clear D. Germline CDR1 MNHEY, CDR2 SVGAGI. V was pared by 5 bases and J by 9 bases, with 20 bases between. The CDR3 sequence is 15 residues long. The CDR3: CASSINSLAASEQFF. The CDR3 DNA reads as TGTGCCAGCAGTATTAATAGCCTCGCGGCCAGTGAGCAGTTCTTC.

V and J are TRBV28 and TRBJ1-1; D gene unclear. Between the trimmed V and J ends, which lost 6 bases and 0 bases, there was a span of 8 bases. This CDR3 comprises 13 residues. CDR1 is MDHEN, CDR2 SYDVKM, per germline. CDR3 amino acids: CASSPSLNTEAFF. The CDR3 coding sequence is TGTGCCAGCAGCCCTTCCCTGAACACTGAAGCTTTCTTT.